The 26 T cell receptor beta chains listed next were all sequenced from one sample in a study of PD-1 blockade in classical Hodgkin lymphoma (dated by TCRdb to between 2020 and 2021). The receptor library was made with the immunoSEQ multiplex PCR assay. In its TCRdb copy, this immuneACCESS table keeps in-frame sequences only and misses some clones. Where compared with another copy, unresolved V genes explain less than half of these, and the others have no known cause. This sample gives tens of thousands of clones in total; 80% to 90% of them show up just once. The leading ten clones occupy approximately 0.81% of the sample. Explained via the paper, the time point label denotes: cycle 4 day 1 (C4D1), after 6 weeks of nivolumab. Relapse after autologous stem cell transplantation had occurred in all trial patients, and cohorts A, B and C were distinguished by prior brentuximab vedotin exposure. CD4+ T cells were purified from thawed PBMCs by magnetic negative selection with a Miltenyi CD4+ T cell isolation kit.

Sample: CD4+ T cells from blood, taken before the fourth cycle of nivolumab. These receptors all come from a human donor with classical Hodgkin lymphoma.

The chain combines TRBV18 with TRBJ2-2, with 9 nucleotides matching TRBD1. Per the germline V gene, CDR1 is KGHSH and CDR2 is LQKENI. The CDR3 runs 17 residues. Trimming cost V 1 base and J 0 bases; bases outside gene matches: 3. CDR3 DNA sequence: TGTGCCAGCTCACCACTCGGGACAGGGTCGAACACCGGGGAGCTGTTTTTT. It translates to CASSPLGTGSNTGELFF.

The V gene is TRBV5-6, the J gene TRBJ2-2, with no clear D. The CDR3 length is 15 residues. V dropped 2 bases and J dropped 1 base, with 9 bases sitting between them. CDR1 and CDR2 from the germline V gene are SGHDT and YYEEEE. The CDR3 sequence: CASSFVWGNTGELFF. The CDR3 coding sequence is TGTGCCAGCAGCTTCGTTTGGGGGAACACCGGGGAGCTGTTTTTT.

The V gene is TRBV18, the J gene TRBJ1-3; D is unresolved. V was clipped by 3 bases and J by 0 bases, with 18 bases between them. Germline V gives CDR1 KGHSH, CDR2 LQKENI. There are 18 residues in the CDR3. CDR3: CASSPRVGSDFSGNTIYF. The DNA of the CDR3 is TGTGCCAGCTCACCTAGAGTCGGCAGTGATTTCTCTGGAAACACCATATATTTT.

CDR3 amino acids: CASSMGDRVTNQPQHF. The CDR3 DNA reads as TGTGCCAGTAGTATGGGGGACAGGGTCACAAATCAGCCCCAGCATTTT. This chain joins TRBV19 and TRBJ1-5, with 9 bases identical to TRBD1. Germline-derived CDR1 and CDR2 are LNHDA and SQIVND (reference sequence). With 3 bases clipped from V and 4 bases from J, the junction kept 7 bases outside the gene matches. This CDR3 is 16 amino acids long.

This clone came up once. The V call is TRBV7-2, the J call TRBJ2-7, with 8 bases aligning to TRBD1. There are 15 residues in the CDR3. V lost 4 bases to trimming and J lost 5 bases; unmatched junction nucleotides: 10. Germline assignment: CDR1 SGHTA and CDR2 FQGNSA. CDR3 region: CASSSNPGQEDEQYF. CDR3 nucleotides: TGTGCCAGCAGCTCTAACCCGGGACAGGAGGACGAGCAGTACTTC.

The chain uses TRBV7-2 and TRBJ2-3; D possibly uses TRBD1 or TRBD2 (5 bases each). CDR1 SGHTA and CDR2 FQGNSA come from the germline V gene. The ends were cut back, 5 bases at V and 3 bases at J, with 15 bases in the middle. The length of the CDR3 is 15 residues. CDR3 DNA: TGTGCCAGCAGCCCAGATGGGGGAAGTACAGATACGCAGTATTTT. Translation: CASSPDGGSTDTQYF.

This rearrangement joins TRBV19 to TRBJ1-6; 7 bases fit TRBD1. In germline, CDR1 is LNHDA, CDR2 SQIVND (reference sequence). V was pared by 5 bases and J by 13 bases, with 11 bases of the junction left unmatched. This CDR3 spans 14 amino acids. Here the CDR3 reads CASSSTGNLGPLHF. DNA for the CDR3: TGTGCCAGTAGTTCGACAGGGAATCTGGGCCCCCTCCACTTT.

The gene calls are TRBV4-2 and TRBJ2-7, with 7 nucleotides matching TRBD2. The CDR3 spans 15 residues. Trimming removed 1 base from V and 5 bases from J; junction bases left unmatched: 8. Germline V gene sequence: CDR1 LGHNA, CDR2 YNFKEQ. In DNA, the CDR3 is TGTGCCAGCAGCCAAGTGTTCCAGCGGGGTAACGAGCAGTACTTC. Translated: CASSQVFQRGNEQYF.

The rearrangement uses TRBV11-2 and TRBJ2-5, with 11 bases matching TRBD2. With V trimmed by 4 bases and J by 5 bases, 9 bases remained unmatched. Germline V gene lookup returns CDR1 SGHAT and CDR2 FQNNGV. There are 16 residues in the CDR3. CDR3 sequence reads: CASSSYSGGAPETQYF. The CDR3 DNA sequence: TGTGCCAGCAGCTCCTATAGCGGGGGGGCTCCCGAGACCCAGTACTTC.

V usage is TRBV11-2 and J usage is TRBJ2-1; D unclear. This CDR3 is 15 amino acids long. From germline, CDR1 is SGHAT and CDR2 FQNNGV. With 1 base removed from V and 7 bases from J, the gap between germline ends came to 14 bases. CDR3 nucleotides: TGTGCCAGCAGCTTAGGAAGGACCCCGGAGAATGAGCAGTTCTTC. Amino acids: CASSLGRTPENEQFF. The full variable domain, rest sourced from reference TRBV11-2 and TRBJ2-1, is EAGVAQSPRYKIIEKRQSVAFWCNPISGHATLYWYQQILGQGPKLLIQFQNNGVVDDSQLPKDRFSAERLKGVDSTLKIQPAKLEDSAVYLCASSLGRTPENEQFFGPGTRLTVL.

V gene TRBV30 combines with J gene TRBJ2-7; D is unclear. Trimming removed 0 bases from V and 5 bases from J, with 14 bases in between. Germline V lookup: CDR1 GTSNPN, CDR2 SVGIG (reference sequence). The CDR3 has 14 residues. DNA for the CDR3: TGTGCCTGGAGTGTCGACGGCCGGATCCACGAGCAGTACTTC. Encoded protein: CAWSVDGRIHEQYF.

The J gene is TRBJ1-1, the V gene TRBV7-3; no clear D gene. V dropped 2 bases and J dropped 1 base, with 8 bases sitting between them. CDR1 and CDR2 from the germline V gene are SGHTA and FQGTGA. The CDR3 spans 14 residues. CDR3 protein: CASSLGVSNTEAFF. Here the CDR3 DNA reads TGTGCCAGCAGCTTAGGTGTTTCGAACACTGAAGCTTTCTTT.

The chain carries TRBV7-2 and TRBJ2-5; a possible D gene is TRBD2 (5 bases). CDR3 length: 14 amino acids. V shed 7 bases and J shed 2 bases, with 14 bases lying between them. Germline values: CDR1 SGHTA, CDR2 FQGNSA. The CDR3 bases are TGTGCCAGCAACATTAACGGACTTCAAGAGACCCAGTACTTC. This gives the protein CASNINGLQETQYF. Variable domain in full (rest from reference TRBV7-2 and TRBJ2-5): GAGVSQSPSNKVTEKGKDVELRCDPISGHTALYWYRQSLGQGLEFLIYFQGNSAPDKSGLPSDRFSAERTGGSVSTLTIQRTQQEDSAVYLCASNINGLQETQYFGPGTRLLVL.

This chain links TRBV19 with TRBJ1-2; possible D gene TRBD1, 5 bases. Per germline, CDR1 LNHDA and CDR2 SQIVND (reference sequence). CDR3 size: 15 residues. Trimming took 5 bases from V and 4 from J, leaving 17 bases between them. The CDR3 here is CASSSTASSSYGYTF. CDR3 DNA: TGTGCCAGTAGTTCGACAGCTAGTTCGAGCTATGGCTACACCTTC.

CDR3 residues: CASSSYNSHGNQPQHF. The CDR3 nucleotides read TGTGCCAGTAGTTCCTATAATTCTCACGGCAATCAGCCCCAGCATTTT. The chain couples TRBV19 to TRBJ1-5; D is unclear. The CDR3 consists of 16 residues. V was clipped by 5 bases and J by 2 bases, with 16 bases between them. Germline V CDR1 and CDR2: LNHDA, SQIVND (reference sequence).

This CDR3 reads CASQGRGLYEQYF. CDR3 sequence (DNA): TGTGCCAGCCAGGGCAGGGGGCTCTACGAGCAGTACTTC. The chain carries TRBV6-1 and TRBJ2-7; TRBD1 matches 8 bases. V was pared by 8 bases and J by 3 bases, with 6 bases of the junction left unmatched. In germline, CDR1 is MNHNS, CDR2 SASEGT. CDR3 length: 13 residues.

V gene TRBV7-2 combines with J gene TRBJ2-3; D possibly corresponds to TRBD2 (6 bases). This CDR3 has 16 residues. The V end was cut by 1 base, the J end by 0 bases, with 11 bases between. Looked up from germline, CDR1 is SGHTA and CDR2 is FQGNSA. CDR3 in DNA: TGTGCCAGCAGCTTAGGGGCGGGGAGGAGCACAGATACGCAGTATTTT. Translation: CASSLGAGRSTDTQYF.

The chain has TRBV19 and TRBJ2-7, with 7 bases identical to TRBD2. Germline V gives CDR1 LNHDA, CDR2 SQIVND (reference sequence). The CDR3 consists of 13 residues. With V trimmed by 5 bases and J by 2 bases, 3 bases remained unmatched. CDR3 amino acids: CASSVRGAYEQYF. CDR3 sequence (DNA): TGTGCCAGTAGTGTTCGGGGGGCCTACGAGCAGTACTTC. Full variable domain (remainder filled in from reference TRBV19 and TRBJ2-7): DGGITQSPKYLFRKEGQNVTLSCEQNLNHDAMYWYRQDPGQGLRLIYYSQIVNDFQKGDIAEGYSVSREKKESFPLTVTSAQKNPTAFYLCASSVRGAYEQYFGPGTRLTVT.

This clone has only a few counts. The chain combines TRBV28 with TRBJ1-6; D is unresolved. This CDR3 comprises 13 residues. The germline V and J ends were trimmed by 3 bases and 12 bases, with 12 bases remaining between them. CDR1 and CDR2 from the germline V gene are MDHEN and SYDVKM. DNA for the CDR3: TGTGCCAGCAGTTTTCTGGGTTCGGGACCCCTCCACTTT. Its translation is CASSFLGSGPLHF.

The gene calls are TRBV25-1 and TRBJ1-2; D is perhaps TRBD1 (6 bases). Germline lookup yields CDR1 MGHDK and CDR2 SYGVNS. Trimming removed 1 base from V and 7 bases from J, with 16 bases in between. The CDR3 extends over 15 amino acids. The CDR3 nucleotides read TGTGCCAGCAGTGAATTTACGGGGGGGGCGGCTGGCTACACCTTC. Translated, it gives CASSEFTGGAAGYTF.

The chain links TRBV7-2 to TRBJ1-2; D is ambiguous. Germline CDR1 reads SGHTA; CDR2 reads FQGNSA. The CDR3 length is 19 residues. Trimming removed 5 bases at V and 3 bases at J, with 28 bases between. The CDR3 loop is CASSPYRTSDLTFYYGYTF. Written as DNA, the CDR3 is TGTGCCAGCAGCCCGTACCGTACAAGCGACTTAACTTTTTACTATGGCTACACCTTC.

Details on this clone: One end of the junction varies from germline; a read error may be responsible. The rearrangement uses TRBV18 and TRBJ1-1; a possible D gene is TRBD1 (5 bases). CDR1 and CDR2 (germline): KGHSH, LQKENI. The CDR3 extends over 16 amino acids. Here the CDR3 DNA reads TGTGCCAGCTCGCCACAGGCCCAACGGGTTAACACTGAAGCTTTCTTT. This translates into CASSPQAQRVNTEAFF.

The chain carries TRBV5-4 and TRBJ2-6; D remains unclear. Germline-derived CDR1 and CDR2 are SGHNT and YYREEE (reference sequence). This CDR3 is built from 13 residues. V lost 6 bases to trimming and J lost 4 bases, with 8 bases between them. The CDR3 is CASTPFGANVLTF. CDR3 coding DNA: TGTGCCAGCACCCCTTTCGGGGCCAACGTCCTGACTTTC.

J is TRBJ1-1 and V is TRBV11-3, with D hard to call. The germline gives CDR1 SGHNT, CDR2 YENEEA. The length of the CDR3 is 15 residues. Trimming cost V 3 bases and J 4 bases, with 15 bases left between them. The CDR3 spells CASSFGGQDGTEAFF. In nucleotides, the CDR3 is TGTGCCAGCAGCTTTGGAGGGCAGGATGGCACTGAAGCTTTCTTT.

This chain uses TRBV6-1 with TRBJ2-1; 9 bases match TRBD2. This CDR3 spans 16 amino acids. V lost 2 bases, J lost 4 bases, and 6 bases stayed unmatched. Germline CDR1 and CDR2: MNHNS and SASEGT. CDR3 in amino acids: CASSEFSTSGYNEQFF. The CDR3 DNA reads as TGTGCCAGCAGTGAATTTTCGACTAGCGGATACAATGAGCAGTTCTTC.

V gene TRBV16 combines with J gene TRBJ1-2; D is ambiguous. Germline CDR1 is KGHSY and CDR2 is FQNENV. The CDR3 consists of 12 residues. V was cut by 1 base and J by 12 bases, with 12 bases left in between. CDR3 in DNA: TGTGCCAGCAGCCAATTGGGCCAGCTTAACACCTTC. It yields the protein CASSQLGQLNTF.